The 9 T cell receptor beta chains presented below share a single source sample, sequenced in a study of blood T cell repertoires in COVID-19. The repertoire was sequenced with immunoSEQ multiplex PCR; TCRdb's copy has only in-frame clones and lacks some. Among a few hundred thousand clones, roughly 91% were seen once, and the ten largest hold 1%. Sequencing input: peripheral blood. These receptors all stem from a middle-aged man with active or convalescent COVID-19.

This clone has only a few counts. For the CDR3, the DNA is TGTGCCAGCAGTTTATCCCTGGCTGCGGCCAACACTGAAGCTTTCTTT. As protein: CASSLSLAAANTEAFF. The chain couples TRBV27 to TRBJ1-1; D remains ambiguous. There are 16 residues in the CDR3. Germline CDR1 reads MNHEY; CDR2 reads SMNVEV (reference sequence). The germline V and J ends were trimmed by 0 bases and 2 bases, with 13 bases remaining between them.

The chain joins TRBV7-3 to TRBJ2-1; 8 bases fit TRBD2. The trim removed 5 bases at V and 7 bases at J, leaving 13 bases unmatched. Germline CDR1 reads SGHTA; CDR2 reads FQGTGA. The CDR3 is made up of 16 amino acids. In DNA form, the CDR3 reads TGTGCCAGCAGCCCCTTACCGGGACTAGGGCAAAATGAGCAGTTCTTC. This codes for CASSPLPGLGQNEQFF.

Concerning this clone itself: The sample contains more than one DNA sequence encoding this CDR3. The chain employs TRBV7-9 and TRBJ2-7; tentative D call: TRBD1 (6 bases). V gave up 4 bases and J gave up 3 bases, with 7 bases separating them. The CDR3 spans 12 residues. Germline CDR1 and CDR2: SEHNR and FQNEAQ (reference sequence). The CDR3 coding sequence is TGTGCCAGCAGCTCACAGGGCTACGAGCAGTACTTC. It codes for CASSSQGYEQYF.

This clone was observed a handful of times. This chain links TRBV9 with TRBJ2-5, with a tentative D call TRBD2 (6 bases). The CDR3 is 14 residues long. V was clipped by 0 bases and J by 8 bases, with 14 bases between them. Germline assignment: CDR1 SGDLS and CDR2 YYNGEE. This chain's CDR3 is CASSVGGSGPTQYF. CDR3 bases: TGTGCCAGCAGCGTAGGGGGTAGCGGCCCTACCCAGTACTTC.

This chain connects TRBV7-9 to TRBJ2-3, with 7 bases lining up with TRBD2. Germline V gene sequence: CDR1 SEHNR, CDR2 FQNEAQ (reference sequence). The length of the CDR3 is 13 residues. J gave up 4 bases and V 4 bases, and 2 bases lay outside the gene matches. The CDR3, as DNA: TGTGCCAGCAGCTCACTAGCGTCAGATACGCAGTATTTT. It yields the protein CASSSLASDTQYF.

The chain has TRBV25-1 and TRBJ1-1; D is uncertain. Trimming took 6 bases from V and 7 from J, leaving 15 bases between them. This CDR3 is 13 amino acids long. CDR1 is MGHDK, CDR2 SYGVNS, per germline. The CDR3 sequence: CASRDPGSREAFF. DNA for the CDR3: TGTGCCAGCAGGGACCCGGGATCCCGTGAAGCTTTCTTT.

The genes are TRBV28 and TRBJ1-5, with 9 bases lining up with TRBD1. From germline, CDR1 is MDHEN and CDR2 SYDVKM. CDR3 length: 18 amino acids. The trim removed 1 base at V and 0 bases at J, leaving 7 bases unmatched. For the CDR3, the DNA is TGTGCCAGCAGTTTATTGGGACAGGGCGGTTATAGCAATCAGCCCCAGCATTTT. This codes for CASSLLGQGGYSNQPQHF.

This CDR3 reads CSVREMAHQPQHF. CDR3 in DNA: TGCAGCGTTCGGGAAATGGCCCATCAGCCCCAGCATTTT. This chain uses TRBV29-1 with TRBJ1-5; D ambiguous. The CDR3 spans 13 residues. Trimming left V 5 bases short and J 5 bases short, with 13 bases between. Germline CDR1 and CDR2: SQVTM and ANQGSEA.

The V and J genes are TRBV18 and TRBJ2-7; D unclear. The CDR3 covers 13 residues. V lost 3 bases, J lost 3 bases, and 9 bases lay in between. Germline V gene lookup returns CDR1 KGHSH and CDR2 LQKENI. CDR3 bases: TGTGCCAGCTCACCCGCGAAAGACTACGAGCAGTACTTC. Protein product: CASSPAKDYEQYF.